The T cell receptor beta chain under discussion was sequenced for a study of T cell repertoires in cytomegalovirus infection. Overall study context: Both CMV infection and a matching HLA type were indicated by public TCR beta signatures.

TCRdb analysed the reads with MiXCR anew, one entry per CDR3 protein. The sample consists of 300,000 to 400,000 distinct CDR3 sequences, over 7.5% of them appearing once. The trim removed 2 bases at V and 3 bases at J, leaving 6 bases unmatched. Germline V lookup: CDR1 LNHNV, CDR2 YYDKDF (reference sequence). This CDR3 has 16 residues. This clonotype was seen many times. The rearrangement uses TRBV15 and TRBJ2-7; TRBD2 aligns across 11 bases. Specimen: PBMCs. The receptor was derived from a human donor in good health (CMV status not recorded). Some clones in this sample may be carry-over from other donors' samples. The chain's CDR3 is CATSRPSSGRLYEQYF. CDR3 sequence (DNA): TGTGCCACCAGCAGACCCTCTAGCGGGAGGCTCTACGAGCAGTACTTC. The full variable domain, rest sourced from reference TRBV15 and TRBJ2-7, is DAMVIQNPRYQVTQFGKPVTLSCSQTLNHNVMYWYQQKSSQAPKLLFHYYDKDFNNEADTPDNFQSRRPNTSFCFLDIRSPGLGDTAMYLCATSRPSSGRLYEQYFGPGTRLTVT.